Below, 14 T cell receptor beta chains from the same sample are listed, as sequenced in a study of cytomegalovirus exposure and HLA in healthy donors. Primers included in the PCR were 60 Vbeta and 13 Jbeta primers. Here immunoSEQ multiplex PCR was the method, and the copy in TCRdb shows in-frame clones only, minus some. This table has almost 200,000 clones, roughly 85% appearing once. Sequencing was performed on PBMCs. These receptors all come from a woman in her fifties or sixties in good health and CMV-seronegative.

The CDR3 reads CAGEGDFNYSNQPQHF. The CDR3 coding sequence is TGTGCCGGGGAGGGAGATTTCAATTATAGCAATCAGCCCCAGCATTTT. The V call is TRBV27, the J call TRBJ1-5, with D unresolved. Trimming pared 11 bases from V and 0 bases from J, leaving 20 bases between. CDR1 and CDR2 from the germline V gene are MNHEY and SMNVEV (reference sequence). The CDR3 runs to 16 residues.

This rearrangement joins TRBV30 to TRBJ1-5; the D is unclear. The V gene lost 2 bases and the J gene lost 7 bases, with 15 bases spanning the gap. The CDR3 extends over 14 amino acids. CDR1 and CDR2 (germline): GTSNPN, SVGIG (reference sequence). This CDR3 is CAWSSGSQRQPQHF. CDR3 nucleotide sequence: TGTGCCTGGAGTTCCGGGTCCCAGCGGCAGCCCCAGCATTTT.

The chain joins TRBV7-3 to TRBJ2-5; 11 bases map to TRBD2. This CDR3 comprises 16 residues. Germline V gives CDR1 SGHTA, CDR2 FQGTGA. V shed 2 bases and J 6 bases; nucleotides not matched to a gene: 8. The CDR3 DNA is TGTGCCAGCAGCTTAGTACGCACTAGCGGGAGTCAGACCCAGTACTTC. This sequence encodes CASSLVRTSGSQTQYF.

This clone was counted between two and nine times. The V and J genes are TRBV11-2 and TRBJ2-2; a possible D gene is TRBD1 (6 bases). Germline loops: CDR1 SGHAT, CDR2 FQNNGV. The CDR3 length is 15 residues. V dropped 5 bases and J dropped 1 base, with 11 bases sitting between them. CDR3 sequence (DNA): TGTGCCAGCAGCCCACCGACAGGGAACACCGGGGAGCTGTTTTTT. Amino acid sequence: CASSPPTGNTGELFF.

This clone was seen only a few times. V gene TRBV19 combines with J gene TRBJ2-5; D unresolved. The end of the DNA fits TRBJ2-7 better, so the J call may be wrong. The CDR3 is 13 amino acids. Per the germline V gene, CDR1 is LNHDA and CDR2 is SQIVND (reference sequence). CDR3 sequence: CASKSQSSYEQYF. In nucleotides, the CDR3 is TGTGCCAGTAAGTCACAGAGCTCCTACGAGCAGTACTTC.

CDR3 region: CASSPRQGTYNEQFF. CDR3 in DNA: TGTGCCAGCAGCCCCCGACAGGGTACCTACAATGAGCAGTTCTTC. The chain combines TRBV9 with TRBJ2-1, with TRBD1 matching over 7 bases. V lost 4 bases and J lost 2; bases outside the gene matches: 6. Germline CDR1 and CDR2: SGDLS and YYNGEE. The CDR3 spans 15 residues.

The CDR3 DNA reads as TGTGCCAGCAGTTTACCGCGGGATAGGTATATTGAGCAGTTCTTC. This gives the protein CASSLPRDRYIEQFF. The J gene is TRBJ2-1, the V gene TRBV28; maybe TRBD2 (6 bases). The CDR3 is 15 amino acids. V lost 2 bases to trimming and J lost 9 bases, with 17 bases between them. Germline assignment: CDR1 MDHEN and CDR2 SYDVKM.

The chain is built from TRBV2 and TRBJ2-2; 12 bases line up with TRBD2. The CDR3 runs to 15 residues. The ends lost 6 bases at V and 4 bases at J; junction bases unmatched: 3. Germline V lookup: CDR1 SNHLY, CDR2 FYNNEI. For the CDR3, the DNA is TGTGCCAGCAGGAGGACTAGCGGGACCACCGGGGAGCTGTTTTTT. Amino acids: CASRRTSGTTGELFF.

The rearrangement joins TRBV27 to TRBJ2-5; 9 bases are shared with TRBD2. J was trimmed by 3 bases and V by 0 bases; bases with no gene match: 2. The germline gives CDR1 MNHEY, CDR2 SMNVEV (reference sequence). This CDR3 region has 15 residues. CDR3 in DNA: TGTGCCAGCAGTTTATCTAGCGGGGGAGAAGAGACCCAGTACTTC. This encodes CASSLSSGGEETQYF.

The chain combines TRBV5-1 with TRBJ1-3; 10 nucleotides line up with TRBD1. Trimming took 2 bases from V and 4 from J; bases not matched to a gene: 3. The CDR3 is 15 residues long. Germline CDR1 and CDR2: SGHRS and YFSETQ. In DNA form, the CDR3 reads TGCGCCAGCAGCTTTGACAGGGGGCTCGGAAACACCATATATTTT. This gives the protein CASSFDRGLGNTIYF.

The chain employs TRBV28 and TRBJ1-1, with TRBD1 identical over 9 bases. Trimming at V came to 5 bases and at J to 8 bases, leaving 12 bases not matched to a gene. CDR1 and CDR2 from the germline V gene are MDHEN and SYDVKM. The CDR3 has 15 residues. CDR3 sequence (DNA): TGTGCCAGCAGTCAACCTGGGACAGGGTACAAGGAAGCTTTCTTT. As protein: CASSQPGTGYKEAFF.

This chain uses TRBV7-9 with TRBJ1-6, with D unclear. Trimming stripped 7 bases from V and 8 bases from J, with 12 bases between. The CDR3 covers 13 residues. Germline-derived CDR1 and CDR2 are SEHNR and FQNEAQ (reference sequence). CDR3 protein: CASTVSGDSPLHF. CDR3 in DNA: TGTGCCAGCACCGTTTCCGGGGATTCACCCCTCCACTTT.

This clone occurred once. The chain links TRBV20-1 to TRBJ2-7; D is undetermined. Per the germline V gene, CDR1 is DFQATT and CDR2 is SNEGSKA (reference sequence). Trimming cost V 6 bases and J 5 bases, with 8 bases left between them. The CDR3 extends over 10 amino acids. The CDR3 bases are TGCAGTGCCGCAGTGAACGAGCAGTACTTC. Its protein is CSAAVNEQYF.

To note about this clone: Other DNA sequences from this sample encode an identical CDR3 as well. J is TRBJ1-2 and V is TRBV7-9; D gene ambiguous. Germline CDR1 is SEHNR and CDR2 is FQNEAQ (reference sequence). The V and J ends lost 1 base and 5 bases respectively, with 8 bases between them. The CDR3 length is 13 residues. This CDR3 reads CASSLVVTYGYTF. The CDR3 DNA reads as TGTGCCAGCAGCTTAGTAGTAACTTATGGCTACACCTTC.